This T cell receptor (beta chain) was sequenced in a study of blood T cells in healthy people across ages. The CDR3 consists of 16 residues. The junction had 19 bases not matched to a gene; V was cut back by 4 bases and J by 13 bases. PCR was performed a second time for about 7 to 12 cycles using a sample-barcoded 5' primer and a J-beta primer mix. In TCRdb, the 5' RACE reads were re-called with MiXCR into one record per CDR3 protein. Altogether more than 800,000 distinct CDR3 sequences are present, about 30% being singletons, with the ten largest covering roughly 17%. This clonotype was sampled from a woman older than 75 in good health. V usage is TRBV12-3 or TRBV12-4 and J usage is TRBJ2-3, with 8 bases identical to TRBD2. The sequenced sample consisted of blood. CDR3 coding DNA: TGTGCCAGCAGTTCGGCAGCGGGGGTGTCCACAGATATGGAGTATTTT. Translated: CASSSAAGVSTDMEYF.